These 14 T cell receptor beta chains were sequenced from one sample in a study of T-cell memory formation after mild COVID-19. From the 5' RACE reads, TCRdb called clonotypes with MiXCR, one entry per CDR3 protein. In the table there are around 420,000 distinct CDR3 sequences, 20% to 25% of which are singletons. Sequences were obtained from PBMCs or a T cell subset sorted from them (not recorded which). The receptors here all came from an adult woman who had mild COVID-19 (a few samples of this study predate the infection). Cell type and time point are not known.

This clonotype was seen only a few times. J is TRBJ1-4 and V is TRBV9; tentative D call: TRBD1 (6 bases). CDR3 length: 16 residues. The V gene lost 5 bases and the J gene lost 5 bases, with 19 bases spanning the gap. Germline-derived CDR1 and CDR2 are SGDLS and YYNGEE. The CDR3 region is CASSTSGGGSNEKLFF. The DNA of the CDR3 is TGTGCCAGCAGTACCTCCGGGGGCGGGTCCAATGAAAAACTGTTTTTT.

CDR3 coding DNA: TGTGCCAGCAGCTTGGCGAAATGGACCGGGGAGCTGTTTTTT. Its translation is CASSLAKWTGELFF. The V and J genes are TRBV7-2 and TRBJ2-2; D unresolved. Trimming removed 3 bases from V and 5 bases from J, with 10 bases in between. Germline-derived CDR1 and CDR2 are SGHTA and FQGNSA. The length of the CDR3 is 14 residues.

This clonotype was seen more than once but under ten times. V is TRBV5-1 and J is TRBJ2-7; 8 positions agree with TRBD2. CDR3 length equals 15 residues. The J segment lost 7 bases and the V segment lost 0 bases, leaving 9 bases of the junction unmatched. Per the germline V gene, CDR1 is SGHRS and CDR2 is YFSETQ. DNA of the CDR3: TGCGCCAGCAGCTTGGAGGTAGCGGGGAGTAGGGAGCAGTACTTC. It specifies CASSLEVAGSREQYF.

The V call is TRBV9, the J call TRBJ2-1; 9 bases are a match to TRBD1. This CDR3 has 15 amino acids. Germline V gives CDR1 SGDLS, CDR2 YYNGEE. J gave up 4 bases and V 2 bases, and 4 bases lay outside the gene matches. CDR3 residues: CASSVWDRDYNEQFF. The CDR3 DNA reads TGTGCCAGCAGCGTGTGGGACAGGGATTACAATGAGCAGTTCTTC.

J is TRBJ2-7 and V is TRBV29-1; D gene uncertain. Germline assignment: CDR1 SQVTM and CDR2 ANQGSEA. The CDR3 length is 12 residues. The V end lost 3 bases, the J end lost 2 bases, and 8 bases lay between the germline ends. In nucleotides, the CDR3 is TGCAGCGTTGAGGCGGATACCTACGAGCAGTACTTC. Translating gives CSVEADTYEQYF.

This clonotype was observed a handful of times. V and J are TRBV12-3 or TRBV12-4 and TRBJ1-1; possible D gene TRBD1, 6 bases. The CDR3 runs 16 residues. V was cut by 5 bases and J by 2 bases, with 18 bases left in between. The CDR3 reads CASSQTGVLTNTEAFF. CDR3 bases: TGTGCCAGCAGTCAGACAGGAGTGTTGACAAACACTGAAGCTTTCTTT.

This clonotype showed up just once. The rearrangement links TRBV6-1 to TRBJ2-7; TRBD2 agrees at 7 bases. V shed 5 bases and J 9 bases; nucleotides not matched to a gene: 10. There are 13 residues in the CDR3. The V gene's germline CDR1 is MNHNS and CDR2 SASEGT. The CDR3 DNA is TGTGCCAGCAGTCAATCGGGGGGTCTGGGGCAGTACTTC. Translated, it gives CASSQSGGLGQYF.

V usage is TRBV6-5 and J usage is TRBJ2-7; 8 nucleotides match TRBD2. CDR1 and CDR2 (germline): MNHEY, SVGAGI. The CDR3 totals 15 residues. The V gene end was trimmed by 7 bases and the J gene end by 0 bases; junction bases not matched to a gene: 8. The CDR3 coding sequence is TGTGCCAGCACCTACCTAGCGGGCGGCTCCTACGAGCAGTACTTC. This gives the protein CASTYLAGGSYEQYF.

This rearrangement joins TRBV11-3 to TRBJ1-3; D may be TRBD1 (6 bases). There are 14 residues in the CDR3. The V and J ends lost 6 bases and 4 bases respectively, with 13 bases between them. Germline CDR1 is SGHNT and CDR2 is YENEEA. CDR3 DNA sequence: TGTGCCAGCAGTCAACTCGACAGGGGAAACACCATATATTTT. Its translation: CASSQLDRGNTIYF. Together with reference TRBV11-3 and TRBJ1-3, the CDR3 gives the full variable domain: EAGVVQSPRYKIIEKKQPVAFWCNPISGHNTLYWYLQNLGQGPELLIRYENEEAVDDSQLPKDRFSAERLKGVDSTLKIQPAELGDSAVYLCASSQLDRGNTIYFGEGSWLTVV.

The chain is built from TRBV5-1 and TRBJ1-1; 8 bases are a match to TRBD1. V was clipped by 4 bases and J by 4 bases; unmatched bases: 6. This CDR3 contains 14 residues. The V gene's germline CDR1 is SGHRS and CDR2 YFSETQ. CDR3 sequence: CASSQTGGSTEAFF. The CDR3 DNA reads TGCGCCAGCAGCCAAACAGGGGGTAGCACTGAAGCTTTCTTT.

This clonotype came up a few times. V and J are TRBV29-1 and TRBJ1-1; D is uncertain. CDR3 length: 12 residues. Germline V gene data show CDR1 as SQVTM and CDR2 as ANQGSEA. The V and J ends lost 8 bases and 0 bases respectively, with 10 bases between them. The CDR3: CSTRGVNTEAFF. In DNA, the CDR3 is TGCAGCACCAGAGGTGTGAACACTGAAGCTTTCTTT.

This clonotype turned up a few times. The CDR3 loop reads CASSVTSGPETQYF. The CDR3 DNA reads TGTGCCAGCAGCGTGACGTCAGGGCCAGAGACCCAGTACTTC. V and J are TRBV9 and TRBJ2-5; D perhaps matches TRBD1 (5 bases). V was shortened by 2 bases and J by 4 bases, with 12 bases between the two germline ends. Per germline, CDR1 SGDLS and CDR2 YYNGEE. CDR3 length equals 14 residues.

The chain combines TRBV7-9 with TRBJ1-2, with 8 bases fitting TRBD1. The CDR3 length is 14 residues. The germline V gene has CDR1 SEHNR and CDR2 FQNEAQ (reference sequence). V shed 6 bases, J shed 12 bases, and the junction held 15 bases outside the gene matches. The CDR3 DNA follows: TGTGCCAGCAGACGGGGGACAGGTCCTAAGGACAACACCTTC. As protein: CASRRGTGPKDNTF.

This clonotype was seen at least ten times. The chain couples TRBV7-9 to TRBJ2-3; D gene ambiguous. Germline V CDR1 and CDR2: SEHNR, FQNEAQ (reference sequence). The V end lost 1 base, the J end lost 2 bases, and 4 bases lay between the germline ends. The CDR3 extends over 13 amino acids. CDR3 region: CASSLDDTDTQYF. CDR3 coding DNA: TGTGCCAGCAGCTTAGACGACACAGATACGCAGTATTTT.